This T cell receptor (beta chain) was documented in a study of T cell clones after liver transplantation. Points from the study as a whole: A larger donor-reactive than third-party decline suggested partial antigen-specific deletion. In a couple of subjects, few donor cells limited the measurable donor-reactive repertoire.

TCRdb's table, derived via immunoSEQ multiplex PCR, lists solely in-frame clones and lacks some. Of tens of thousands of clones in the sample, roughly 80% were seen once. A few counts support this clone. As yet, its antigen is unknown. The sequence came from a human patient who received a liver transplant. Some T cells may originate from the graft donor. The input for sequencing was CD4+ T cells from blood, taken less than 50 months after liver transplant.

The DNA for the CDR3 is TGTGCCAGCAGTCCCCTTGAGGTCAGGAACACTGAAGCTTTCTTT. Residues: CASSPLEVRNTEAFF. The chain is built from TRBV28 and TRBJ1-1, with D hard to call. Between the trimmed V and J ends, which lost 5 bases and 1 base, there was a span of 14 bases. The CDR3 length is 15 residues. Germline V gives CDR1 MDHEN, CDR2 SYDVKM.